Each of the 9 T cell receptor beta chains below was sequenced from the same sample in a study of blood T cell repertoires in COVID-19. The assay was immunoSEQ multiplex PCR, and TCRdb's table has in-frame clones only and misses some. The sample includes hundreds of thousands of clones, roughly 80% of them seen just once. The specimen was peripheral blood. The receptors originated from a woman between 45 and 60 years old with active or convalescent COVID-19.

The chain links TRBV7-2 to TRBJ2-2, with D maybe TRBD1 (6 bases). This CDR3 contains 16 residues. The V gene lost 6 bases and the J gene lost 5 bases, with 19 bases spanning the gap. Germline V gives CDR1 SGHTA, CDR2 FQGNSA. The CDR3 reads CASRYPSRGRTGELFF. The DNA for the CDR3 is TGTGCCAGCAGATACCCTTCCAGGGGCCGGACCGGGGAGCTGTTTTTT.

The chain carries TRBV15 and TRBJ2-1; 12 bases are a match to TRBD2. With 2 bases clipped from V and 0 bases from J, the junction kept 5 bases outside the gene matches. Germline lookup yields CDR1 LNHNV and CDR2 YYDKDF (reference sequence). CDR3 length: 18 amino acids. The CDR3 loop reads CATSRLQTSGSSYNEQFF. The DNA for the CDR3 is TGTGCCACCAGCAGACTCCAGACTAGCGGGAGCTCCTACAATGAGCAGTTCTTC.

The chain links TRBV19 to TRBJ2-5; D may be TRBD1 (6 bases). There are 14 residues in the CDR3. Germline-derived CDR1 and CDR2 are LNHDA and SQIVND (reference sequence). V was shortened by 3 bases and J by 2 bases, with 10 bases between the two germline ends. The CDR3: CASSISRGQETQYF. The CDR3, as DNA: TGTGCCAGTAGTATTAGCAGGGGACAAGAGACCCAGTACTTC.

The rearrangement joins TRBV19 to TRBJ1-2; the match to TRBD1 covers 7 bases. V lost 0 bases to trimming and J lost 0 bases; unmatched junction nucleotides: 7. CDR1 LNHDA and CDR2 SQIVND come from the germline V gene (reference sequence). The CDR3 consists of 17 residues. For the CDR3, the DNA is TGTGCCAGTAGTATAGACGACAGGGTTAAAGCTAACTATGGCTACACCTTC. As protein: CASSIDDRVKANYGYTF.

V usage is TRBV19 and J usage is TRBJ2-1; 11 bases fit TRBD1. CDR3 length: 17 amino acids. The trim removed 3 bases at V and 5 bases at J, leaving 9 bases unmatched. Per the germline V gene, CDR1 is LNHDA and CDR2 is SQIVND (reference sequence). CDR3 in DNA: TGTGCCAGTAGTATCTTCCCCGGACAGGGGGCCGACAATGAGCAGTTCTTC. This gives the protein CASSIFPGQGADNEQFF.

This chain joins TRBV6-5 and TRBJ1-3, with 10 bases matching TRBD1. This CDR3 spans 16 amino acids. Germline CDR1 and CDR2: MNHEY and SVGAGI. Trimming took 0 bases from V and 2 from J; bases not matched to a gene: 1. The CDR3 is CASSYSGTGAGNTIYF. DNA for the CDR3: TGTGCCAGCAGTTACTCTGGGACAGGGGCTGGAAACACCATATATTTT.

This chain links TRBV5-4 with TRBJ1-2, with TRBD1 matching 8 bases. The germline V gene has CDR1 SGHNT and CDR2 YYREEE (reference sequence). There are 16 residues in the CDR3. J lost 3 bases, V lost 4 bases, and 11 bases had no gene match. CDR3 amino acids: CASSTNLRGRHYGYTF. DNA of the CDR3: TGTGCCAGCAGCACCAACCTCAGGGGGCGACACTATGGCTACACCTTC.

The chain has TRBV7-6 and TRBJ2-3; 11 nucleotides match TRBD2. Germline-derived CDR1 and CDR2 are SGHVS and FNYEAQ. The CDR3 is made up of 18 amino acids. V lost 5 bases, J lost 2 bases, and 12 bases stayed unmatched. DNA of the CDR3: TGTGCCAGCAGCCATCGTACGACTAGCGGGATTTACACAGATACGCAGTATTTT. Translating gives CASSHRTTSGIYTDTQYF.

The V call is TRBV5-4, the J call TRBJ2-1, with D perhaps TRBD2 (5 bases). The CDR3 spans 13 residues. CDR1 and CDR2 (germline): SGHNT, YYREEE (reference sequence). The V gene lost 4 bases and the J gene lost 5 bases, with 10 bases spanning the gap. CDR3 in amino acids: CASSVRGDNEQFF. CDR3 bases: TGTGCCAGCAGCGTTCGGGGAGACAATGAGCAGTTCTTC.